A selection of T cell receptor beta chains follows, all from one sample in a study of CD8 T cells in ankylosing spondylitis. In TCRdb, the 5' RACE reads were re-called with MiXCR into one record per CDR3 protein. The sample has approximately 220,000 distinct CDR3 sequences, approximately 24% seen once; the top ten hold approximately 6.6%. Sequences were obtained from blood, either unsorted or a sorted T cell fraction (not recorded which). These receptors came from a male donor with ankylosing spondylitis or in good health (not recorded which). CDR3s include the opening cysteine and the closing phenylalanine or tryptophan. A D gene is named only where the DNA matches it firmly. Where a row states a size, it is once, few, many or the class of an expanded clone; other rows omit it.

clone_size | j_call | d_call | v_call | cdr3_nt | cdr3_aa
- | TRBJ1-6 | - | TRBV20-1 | TGCAGTGCTAGGGGGTTGGGGGTGTCACCCCTCCACTTT | CSARGLGVSPLHF
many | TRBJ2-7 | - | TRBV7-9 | TGTGCCAGCAGCTTAGGGGGGCCAGGGCACTACGAGCAGTACTTC | CASSLGGPGHYEQYF
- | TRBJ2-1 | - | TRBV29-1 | TGCAGCGTTTCCTATGGGACAACCTACAATGAGCAGTTCTTC | CSVSYGTTYNEQFF
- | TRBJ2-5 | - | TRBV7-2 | TGTGCCAGCAGCTTAGTCCGAAATAAAGAGACCCAGTACTTC | CASSLVRNKETQYF
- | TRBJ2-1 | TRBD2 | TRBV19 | TGTGCCAGTAAAGAAAGGGCGGGAGGGTACAATGAGCAGTTCTTC | CASKERAGGYNEQFF
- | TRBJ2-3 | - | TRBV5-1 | TGCGCCAGCATGTTCGCAGATACGCAGTATTTT | CASMFADTQYF
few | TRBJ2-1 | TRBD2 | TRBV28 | TGTGCCAGCAGTGACAGCGGGAGTTTTGGCAATGAGCAGTTCTTC | CASSDSGSFGNEQFF
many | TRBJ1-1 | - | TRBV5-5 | TGTGCCAGCAGCTTGGCAGGGGCGGTGAACACTGAAGCTTTCTTT | CASSLAGAVNTEAFF
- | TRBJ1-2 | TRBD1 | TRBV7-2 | TGTGCCAGCAGCTTAGGGGACAGGGCCCATGGCTACACCTTC | CASSLGDRAHGYTF
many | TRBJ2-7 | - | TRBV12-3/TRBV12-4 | TGTGCCAGCAGTTTACACGGGAGCTACGAGCAGTACTTC | CASSLHGSYEQYF
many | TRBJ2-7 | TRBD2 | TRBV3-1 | TGTGCCAGCAGCCCGGGACTAGTCGTATCATACGAGCAGTACTTC | CASSPGLVVSYEQYF
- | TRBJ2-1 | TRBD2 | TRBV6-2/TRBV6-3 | TGTGCCAGCAGTTACGATCTAGCGGGAGGGAATGAGCTGTTCTTC | CASSYDLAGGNELFF
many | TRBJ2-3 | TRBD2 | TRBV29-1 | TGCAGCGTTGAAGAACCTAGACTAGCGGTTAGCACAGATACGCAGTATTTT | CSVEEPRLAVSTDTQYF
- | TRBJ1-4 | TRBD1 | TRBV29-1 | TGCAGCGTTTCCCTCCAGGGGACAGGGGGCGGAAAACTGTTTTTT | CSVSLQGTGGGKLFF
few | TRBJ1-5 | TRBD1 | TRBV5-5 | TGTGCCAGCAGCTTGGAAAGACAGGGAAGTCAGCCCCAGCATTTT | CASSLERQGSQPQHF
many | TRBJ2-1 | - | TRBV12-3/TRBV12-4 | TGTGCCAGCAGTACACCACAGGGTGGGTTCTCCACTGAGCAGTTCTTC | CASSTPQGGFSTEQFF
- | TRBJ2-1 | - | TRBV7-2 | TGTGCCAGCAGCTTAAATGTACTAGGGACCCTTACAGAGCAGTTCTTC | CASSLNVLGTLTEQFF
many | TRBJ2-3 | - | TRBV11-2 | TGTGCCAGCAGCCCCCGTTTGGATACGCAGTATTTT | CASSPRLDTQYF
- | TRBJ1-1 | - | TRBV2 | TGTGCCAGCAGTGTTCGGGTTGAAGCTTTCTTT | CASSVRVEAFF
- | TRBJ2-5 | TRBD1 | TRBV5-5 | TGTGCCAGCACCCTGGGGGCCAGGGGGATGGAGACCCAGTACTTC | CASTLGARGMETQYF
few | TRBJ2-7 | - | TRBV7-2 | TGTGCCAGCAGCTCCGCTGGACTTAGCTACGAGCAGTACTTC | CASSSAGLSYEQYF
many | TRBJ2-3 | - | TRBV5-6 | TGTGCCAGCAAGGTGGGGCCCTCCACAGATACGCAGTATTTT | CASKVGPSTDTQYF
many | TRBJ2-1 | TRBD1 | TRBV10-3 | TGTGCCATCAGTACAGACAGGGGCCTAGCTGATGAGCAGTTCTTC | CAISTDRGLADEQFF
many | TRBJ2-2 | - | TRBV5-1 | TGCGCCAGCAGCCCGGCGGACAGCTACACCGGGGAGCTGTTTTTT | CASSPADSYTGELFF
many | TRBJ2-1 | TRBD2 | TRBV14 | TGTGCCAGCAGCTCCCGGGACTACTACAATGAGCAGTTCTTC | CASSSRDYYNEQFF
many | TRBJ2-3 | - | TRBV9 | TGTGCCAGCAATACAGGGAAGGTGAGGGATACGCAGTATTTT | CASNTGKVRDTQYF
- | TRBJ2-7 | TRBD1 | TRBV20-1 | TGCAGTGCTCCCGGGACAGGGGGCGACTACGAGCAGTACTTC | CSAPGTGGDYEQYF
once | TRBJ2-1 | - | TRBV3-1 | TGTGCCAGCAGCCAAGATCTCAGGACATGGGAACGCAATGAGCAGTTCTTC | CASSQDLRTWERNEQFF
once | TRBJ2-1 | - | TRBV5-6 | TGTGCCAGCAGCCGGGCCGGAGTGGGTCACAATGAGCAGTTCTTC | CASSRAGVGHNEQFF
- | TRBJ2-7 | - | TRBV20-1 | TGCAGTGCTGATCTGGCGGGCGAGCAGTACTTC | CSADLAGEQYF
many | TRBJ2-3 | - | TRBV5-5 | TGTGCCAGCAGCTTGGTACCAGGGGGGACAGATACGCAGTATTTT | CASSLVPGGTDTQYF
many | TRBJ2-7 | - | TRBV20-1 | TGCAGTGCTACCGCGGATAGCCACCTCATCTCCTACGAGCAGTACTTC | CSATADSHLISYEQYF
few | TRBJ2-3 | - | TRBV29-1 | TGCAGCGCCGCGCCGACAGGCCACTCTCCCACAGATACGCAGTATTTT | CSAAPTGHSPTDTQYF
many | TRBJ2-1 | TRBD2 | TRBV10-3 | TGTGCCATCAGCGGGAGGCACAATGAGCAGTTCTTC | CAISGRHNEQFF
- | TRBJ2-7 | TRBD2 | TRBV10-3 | TGTGCCATCAGTGAGTCGATAGCGGGGAGGTCCGAGCAGTACTTC | CAISESIAGRSEQYF
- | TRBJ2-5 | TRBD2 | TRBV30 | TGTGCCTGTACTAAAGCGGGAGTACTAGAGACCCAGTACTTC | CACTKAGVLETQYF
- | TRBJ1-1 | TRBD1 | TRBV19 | TGTGCCAGTAGGACAGGGTTCGGCACTGAAGCTTTCTTT | CASRTGFGTEAFF
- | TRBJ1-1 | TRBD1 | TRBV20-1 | TGCAGTGCTAGACCGGGACAGGGAGAAGCTTTCTTT | CSARPGQGEAFF
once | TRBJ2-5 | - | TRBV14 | TGTGCCAGCAGCCAAGATCAAGGGACCCAGTACTTC | CASSQDQGTQYF
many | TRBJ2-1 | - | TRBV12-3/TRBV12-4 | TGTGCCAGCCGAGGACCACGCAATGAGCAGTTCTTC | CASRGPRNEQFF
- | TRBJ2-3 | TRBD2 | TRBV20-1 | TGCAGTGCTTTCAAGACTAGCGGGAGAGCAAATACGCAGTATTTT | CSAFKTSGRANTQYF
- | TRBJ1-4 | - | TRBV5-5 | TGTGCCAGCACCCTGGGGGGCCTCGGTAATGAAAAACTGTTTTTT | CASTLGGLGNEKLFF
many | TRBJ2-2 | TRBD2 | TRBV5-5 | TGTGCCAGCAGCCGAAATAGGATAGCGGGAGGTACCGGGGAGCTGTTTTTT | CASSRNRIAGGTGELFF
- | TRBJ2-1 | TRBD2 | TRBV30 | TGTGCCTGGAGCTTGACTAGCGGACACAATGAGCAGTTCTTC | CAWSLTSGHNEQFF
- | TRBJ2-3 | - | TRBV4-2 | TGTGCCAGCAGCGAAGATCCCTCCACAGATACGCAGTATTTT | CASSEDPSTDTQYF
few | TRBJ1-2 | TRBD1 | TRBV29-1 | TGCAGCGCCCAGGGGGGAGCTAACTATGGCTACACCTTC | CSAQGGANYGYTF
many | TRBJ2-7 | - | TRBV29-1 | TGCAGCGTGGGGACCTCCGAGCAGTACTTC | CSVGTSEQYF
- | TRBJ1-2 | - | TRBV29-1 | TGCAGCGTTGAAGACCGCGTTTCTGGCTACACCTTC | CSVEDRVSGYTF
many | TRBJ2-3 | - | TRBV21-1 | TGTGCCAGCAGCAAAGCGGGGGCCACAGATACGCAGTATTTT | CASSKAGATDTQYF
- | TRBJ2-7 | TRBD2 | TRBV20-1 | TGCAGTGCTCAGCTAGCGGGGACCTACGAGCAGTACTTC | CSAQLAGTYEQYF
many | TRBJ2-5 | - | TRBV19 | TGTGCCAGTAGTCCCTCGAGGCGGGCTCAAGAGACCCAGTACTTC | CASSPSRRAQETQYF
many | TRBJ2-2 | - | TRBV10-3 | TGTGCCATCAGTGCTCAAAACACGTACCCCGGGGAGCTGTTTTTT | CAISAQNTYPGELFF